The sequence of this T cell receptor beta chain was determined in a study of TIL therapy for anti-PD-1-resistant metastatic lung cancer. Study as a whole: Patients had a median age of approximately 57 years (range roughly 38-75).

Germline V lookup: CDR1 MNHEY, CDR2 SMNVEV (reference sequence). The CDR3 is 13 amino acids. V was clipped by 3 bases and J by 4 bases, with 7 bases between them. The sample's time point: pre-treatment sample, taken before nivolumab and TIL therapy. Pleural nodules or supraclavicular lymph nodes made up most of the excised metastases sampled. The immunoSEQ assay was v3. Each library reached 1.9 million or so read pairs, or about 4.5-6.5 million at deep level. Clones were read by immunoSEQ multiplex PCR, and TCRdb kept only the in-frame ones, dropping some. The data show some 12,000 clones, around 58% seen once.

The rearrangement links TRBV27 to TRBJ2-1, with D maybe TRBD1 (6 bases). This TCR was sampled from a person between 25 and 79 years old with non-small cell lung cancer. The material was tumor tissue, obtained at baseline. Written as DNA, the CDR3 is TGTGCCAGCAGTTTCAGGGGATACAATGAGCAGTTCTTC. Amino acid sequence: CASSFRGYNEQFF.